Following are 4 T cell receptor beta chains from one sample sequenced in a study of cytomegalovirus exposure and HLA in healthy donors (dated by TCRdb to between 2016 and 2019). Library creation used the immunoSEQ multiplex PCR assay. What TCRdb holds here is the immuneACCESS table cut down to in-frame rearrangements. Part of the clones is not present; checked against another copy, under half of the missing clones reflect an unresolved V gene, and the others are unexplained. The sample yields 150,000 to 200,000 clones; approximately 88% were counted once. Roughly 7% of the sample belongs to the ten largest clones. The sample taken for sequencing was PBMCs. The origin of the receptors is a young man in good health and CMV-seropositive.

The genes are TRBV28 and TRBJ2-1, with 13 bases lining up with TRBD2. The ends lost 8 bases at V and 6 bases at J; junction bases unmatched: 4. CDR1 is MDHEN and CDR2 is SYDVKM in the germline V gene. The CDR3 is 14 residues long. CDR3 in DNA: TGTGCCAGCGACGGACTAGCGGGAGCCAATGAGCAGTTCTTC. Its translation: CASDGLAGANEQFF.

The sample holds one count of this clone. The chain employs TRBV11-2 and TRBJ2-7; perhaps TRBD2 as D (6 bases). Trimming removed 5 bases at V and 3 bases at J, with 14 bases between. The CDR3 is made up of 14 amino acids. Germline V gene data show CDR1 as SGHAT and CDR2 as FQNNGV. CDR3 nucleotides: TGTGCCAGCAGCATGGGACTCTGGAGCTACGAGCAGTACTTC. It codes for CASSMGLWSYEQYF.

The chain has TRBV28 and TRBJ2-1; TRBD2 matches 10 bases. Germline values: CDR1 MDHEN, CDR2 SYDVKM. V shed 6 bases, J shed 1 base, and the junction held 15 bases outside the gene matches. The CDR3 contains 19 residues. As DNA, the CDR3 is TGTGCCAGCAGGGGACCGACAGTCATAGCGGGAGGTTCCTACAATGAGCAGTTCTTC. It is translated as CASRGPTVIAGGSYNEQFF. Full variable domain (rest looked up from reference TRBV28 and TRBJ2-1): DVKVTQSSRYLVKRTGEKVFLECVQDMDHENMFWYRQDPGLGLRLIYFSYDVKMKEKGDIPEGYSVSREKKERFSLILESASTNQTSMYLCASRGPTVIAGGSYNEQFFGPGTRLTVL.

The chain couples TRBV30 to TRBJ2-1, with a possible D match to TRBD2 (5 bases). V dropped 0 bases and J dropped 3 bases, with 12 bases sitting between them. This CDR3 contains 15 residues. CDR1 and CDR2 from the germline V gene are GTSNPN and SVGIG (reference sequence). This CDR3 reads CAWSVFSGIYNEQFF. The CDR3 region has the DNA TGTGCCTGGAGTGTATTTTCCGGGATCTACAATGAGCAGTTCTTC.